This T cell receptor beta chain was found in a study of blood T cell repertoires in COVID-19. About the research overall: The origin of the acute and convalescent COVID-19 samples was the United States, Italy and Spain.

Per the authors' pipeline: Estimation of nucleated cell counts was performed using reference gene primer amplification. Assay used: immunoSEQ multiplex PCR; TCRdb lists only in-frame clones, some missing. From that table come the V and J calls and clone size; the DNA was used to work out D and trimming. This sample has about 180,000 clones, with over 80% found just once. Deletions cut 3 bases from V and 4 bases from J, with 15 bases between. The V gene's germline CDR1 is ENHRY and CDR2 SYGVKD. The CDR3 sequence is 15 residues long. The rearrangement links TRBV10-3 to TRBJ1-1, with D maybe TRBD1 (5 bases). This receptor was taken from a woman aged 45-59 years with acute or convalescent COVID-19. The sample consisted of peripheral blood. This chain's CDR3 is CAISDDSRGSTEAFF. CDR3 DNA sequence: TGTGCCATCAGTGACGACAGTAGGGGTAGCACTGAAGCTTTCTTT.